The 27 T cell receptor beta chains below were found in one sample sequenced in a study of shared clonotypes between healthy human individuals. Libraries were prepared by immunoSEQ multiplex PCR; TCRdb keeps only in-frame clonotypes and omits some of them. The sample contains roughly 1,000,000 clones, about 80% of which appear only once. What was sequenced was memory CD4+ T cells from PBMCs. The subset was: CD45RA-negative fraction. The receptor set was obtained from a man younger than 35 in good health. Some clones in this sample may be carry-over from other donors' samples.

This chain uses TRBV5-6 with TRBJ2-5, with 12 bases aligning to TRBD1. J gave up 5 bases and V 5 bases, and 7 bases lay outside the gene matches. This CDR3 comprises 15 residues. The germline gives CDR1 SGHDT, CDR2 YYEEEE. The CDR3 reads CASSWGQGAWETQYF. CDR3 DNA sequence: TGTGCCAGCAGTTGGGGACAGGGGGCTTGGGAGACCCAGTACTTC.

Note on this clone: Distinct nucleotide sequences in the sample also encode this CDR3. The rearrangement links TRBV7-9 to TRBJ1-5; D may be TRBD1 (6 bases). Per germline, CDR1 SEHNR and CDR2 FQNEAQ (reference sequence). The V end was cut by 1 base, the J end by 7 bases, with 11 bases between. This CDR3 is built from 14 residues. The DNA for the CDR3 is TGTGCCAGCAGCTTAGGGGGAGGGGGGCAGCCCCAGCATTTT. This gives the protein CASSLGGGGQPQHF. Variable domain in full (rest from reference TRBV7-9 and TRBJ1-5): DTGVSQNPRHKITKRGQNVTFRCDPISEHNRLYWYRQTLGQGPEFLTYFQNEAQLEKSRLLSDRFSAERPKGSFSTLEIQRTEQGDSAMYLCASSLGGGGQPQHFGDGTRLSIL.

The V and J genes are TRBV4-2 and TRBJ2-1; possibly TRBD2 for D (5 bases). V dropped 1 base and J dropped 0 bases, with 10 bases sitting between them. CDR3 length: 16 amino acids. Germline-derived CDR1 and CDR2 are LGHNA and YNFKEQ. CDR3 region: CASSQVASLSYNEQFF. The CDR3 DNA is TGTGCCAGCAGCCAAGTGGCTAGCCTCTCCTACAATGAGCAGTTCTTC.

The CDR3 sequence is CASSPDRFQETQYF. DNA of the CDR3: TGTGCCAGCAGCCCGGACCGATTCCAAGAGACCCAGTACTTC. The chain is built from TRBV5-4 and TRBJ2-5; D remains ambiguous. Per germline, CDR1 SGHNT and CDR2 YYREEE (reference sequence). The V end was cut by 4 bases, the J end by 1 base, with 11 bases between. This CDR3 spans 14 amino acids. The complete variable domain, with remaining parts taken from reference TRBV5-4 and TRBJ2-5, reads ETGVTQSPTHLIKTRGQQVTLRCSSQSGHNTVSWYQQALGQGPQFIFQYYREEENGRGNFPPRFSGLQFPNYSSELNVNALELDDSALYLCASSPDRFQETQYFGPGTRLLVL.

The sample holds many counts of this clone. This chain links TRBV5-1 with TRBJ2-1; tentative D call: TRBD1 (6 bases). Germline CDR1 is SGHRS and CDR2 is YFSETQ. The CDR3 is 14 amino acids. The V and J ends lost 5 bases and 3 bases respectively, with 12 bases between them. CDR3 sequence: CASRTGQSYNEQFF. For the CDR3, the DNA is TGCGCCAGCAGAACCGGACAGAGCTACAATGAGCAGTTCTTC.

The chain combines TRBV2 with TRBJ2-1, with 8 bases matching TRBD1. After removal of 3 bases from V and 3 bases from J, the junction contained 4 bases not matched to a gene. This CDR3 spans 15 amino acids. Germline CDR1 SNHLY, CDR2 FYNNEI. For the CDR3, the DNA is TGTGCCAGCAGTGAGGGGACAGGCGGCTACAATGAGCAGTTCTTC. This translates into CASSEGTGGYNEQFF.

The chain carries TRBV27 and TRBJ1-1; the match to TRBD1 covers 8 bases. Germline lookup yields CDR1 MNHEY and CDR2 SMNVEV (reference sequence). The V gene end was trimmed by 5 bases and the J gene end by 8 bases; junction bases not matched to a gene: 13. The CDR3 consists of 15 residues. DNA of the CDR3: TGTGCCAGCAGTACATTCGGGGCAGGGGGCAGGGAAGCTTTCTTT. As protein: CASSTFGAGGREAFF.

The table lists this clone with a count of one. The chain recombines TRBV10-3 with TRBJ1-4; 7 nucleotides align to TRBD1. The V gene end was trimmed by 3 bases and the J gene end by 5 bases; junction bases not matched to a gene: 9. This CDR3 region has 16 residues. The V gene's germline CDR1 is ENHRY and CDR2 SYGVKD. The CDR3 nucleotides are TGTGCCATCAGTGACAACGCCGGGACAGTAAATGAAAAACTGTTTTTT. It codes for CAISDNAGTVNEKLFF.

The rearrangement links TRBV28 to TRBJ1-2; the D gene is possibly TRBD1 (5 bases). Trimming removed 10 bases from V and 4 bases from J, with 16 bases in between. The length of the CDR3 is 13 residues. Germline CDR1 and CDR2: MDHEN and SYDVKM. The CDR3 loop is CATSGTSGYGYTF. The CDR3, as DNA: TGTGCCACCTCCGGGACCTCGGGCTATGGCTACACCTTC.

This chain joins TRBV12-5 and TRBJ1-1; tentative D call: TRBD1 (6 bases). Germline-derived CDR1 and CDR2 are LGHNT and FRNRAP. V shed 2 bases and J shed 0 bases, with 16 bases lying between them. CDR3 length: 17 amino acids. CDR3 loop: CASGLSYNREVNTEAFF. In DNA form, the CDR3 reads TGTGCTAGTGGTTTGTCCTATAACAGGGAAGTGAACACTGAAGCTTTCTTT.

This clone was observed a few times. This chain links TRBV6-5 with TRBJ1-2; 7 nucleotides match TRBD1. J gave up 8 bases and V 6 bases, and 9 bases lay outside the gene matches. The CDR3 is 13 amino acids. Germline values: CDR1 MNHEY, CDR2 SVGAGI. CDR3 sequence (DNA): TGTGCCAGCAGCCCCAGGGGGGGGGACGGCTACACCTTC. This gives the protein CASSPRGGDGYTF.

The J gene is TRBJ2-3, the V gene TRBV9, with TRBD1 identical over 9 bases. V trimming: 1 base; J trimming: 6 bases; junction bases outside the gene matches: 12. CDR1 is SGDLS, CDR2 YYNGEE, per germline. There are 17 residues in the CDR3. The CDR3 sequence is CASSVMAGQGGGDTQYF. The CDR3 nucleotides read TGTGCCAGCAGCGTAATGGCGGGACAGGGCGGAGGCGATACGCAGTATTTT.

This chain links TRBV7-2 with TRBJ2-5; D is unclear. The length of the CDR3 is 15 residues. With 3 bases removed from V and 4 bases from J, the gap between germline ends came to 15 bases. Germline V gene sequence: CDR1 SGHTA, CDR2 FQGNSA. The DNA for the CDR3 is TGTGCCAGCAGCTTTCGGTTCGGTTCGGGAGAGACCCAGTACTTC. Translating gives CASSFRFGSGETQYF.

A single count supports this clone. The V call is TRBV21-1, the J call TRBJ2-5; the DNA was not compared with TRBD2, the D call given in the table. TRBV21-1 is annotated as a pseudogene. The CDR3 extends over 15 amino acids. This chain's CDR3 is CASSKPTGYQETQYF. The CDR3 region has the DNA TGTGCCAGCAGCAAACCCACCGGGTACCAAGAGACCCAGTACTTC.

This clone was seen a handful of times. V usage is TRBV29-1 and J usage is TRBJ2-2; D gene ambiguous. V lost 2 bases to trimming and J lost 1 base, with 8 bases between them. The CDR3 extends over 14 amino acids. Germline V lookup: CDR1 SQVTM, CDR2 ANQGSEA. CDR3 sequence (DNA): TGCAGCGTTGAACATCAGGTGAACACCGGGGAGCTGTTTTTT. Protein sequence: CSVEHQVNTGELFF.

The chain employs TRBV30 and TRBJ1-2; 9 bases map to TRBD1. Germline CDR1 is GTSNPN and CDR2 is SVGIG (reference sequence). The trim removed 7 bases at V and 4 bases at J, leaving 13 bases unmatched. This CDR3 comprises 15 residues. The CDR3 nucleotides are TGTGCCTTTACCGGGACAGGGAGTCCGGGCTATGGCTACACCTTC. Encoded protein: CAFTGTGSPGYGYTF. Full variable domain (remainder filled in from reference TRBV30 and TRBJ1-2): SQTIHQWPATLVQPVGSPLSLECTVEGTSNPNLYWYRQAAGRGLQLLFYSVGIGQISSEVPQNLSASRPQDRQFILSSKKLLLSDSGFYLCAFTGTGSPGYGYTFGSGTRLTVV.

The chain links TRBV6-1 to TRBJ1-2; D is unclear. Trimming cost V 6 bases and J 5 bases, with 16 bases left between them. There are 14 residues in the CDR3. Germline CDR1 reads MNHNS; CDR2 reads SASEGT. CDR3 nucleotides: TGTGCCAGCAGAGCATTGGGAGTAAGTTATGGCTACACCTTC. Translated, it gives CASRALGVSYGYTF.

The chain is built from TRBV14 and TRBJ2-4; TRBD2 might be the D (6 bases). V shed 4 bases and J shed 5 bases, with 12 bases lying between them. The CDR3 is made up of 14 amino acids. Germline V gives CDR1 SGHDN, CDR2 FVKESK. CDR3 nucleotides: TGTGCCAGCAGCCCACTAGCTAGTCAAAACATTCAGTACTTC. Translation gives CASSPLASQNIQYF.

CDR3 nucleotide sequence: TGTGCCAGCACTTCGGAGGGACCTAGGCCCCAGCATTTT. Protein: CASTSEGPRPQHF. The V call is TRBV28, the J call TRBJ1-5; D is perhaps TRBD1 (5 bases). Germline values: CDR1 MDHEN, CDR2 SYDVKM. This CDR3 has 13 residues. Trimming pared 7 bases from V and 9 bases from J, leaving 16 bases between.

On this clone itself: The conserved phenylalanine or tryptophan normally closing the CDR3 is absent here, so this likely arose from a read error. The chain uses TRBV2 and TRBJ1-2; 8 nucleotides line up with TRBD1. V trimming: 6 bases; J trimming: 4 bases; junction bases outside the gene matches: 10. The germline V gene encodes CDR1 SNHLY and CDR2 FYNNEI. CDR3 length equals 15 residues. The CDR3 spells CASRRGRGLIYGYTS. DNA of the CDR3: TGTGCCAGCAGGCGGGGCAGGGGGCTCATCTATGGCTACACCTCC.

This clone was observed once. The chain has TRBV27 and TRBJ2-7, with TRBD2 identical over 8 bases. This CDR3 is built from 14 residues. CDR1 is MNHEY, CDR2 SMNVEV, per germline (reference sequence). J lost 2 bases, V lost 5 bases, and 5 bases had no gene match. The CDR3 sequence: CASSRGGRTYEQYF. CDR3 nucleotide sequence: TGTGCCAGCAGTCGGGGGGGCAGGACCTACGAGCAGTACTTC.

This clone was seen a single time. The chain recombines TRBV28 with TRBJ2-1; the D gene is possibly TRBD2 (5 bases). The CDR3 is 16 residues long. The germline V gene has CDR1 MDHEN and CDR2 SYDVKM. V was pared by 5 bases and J by 8 bases, with 22 bases between. Here the CDR3 reads CASSTRTGSMEDEQFF. The CDR3, as DNA: TGTGCCAGCAGTACCCGGACTGGTTCAATGGAGGATGAGCAGTTCTTC.

The rearrangement joins TRBV5-4 to TRBJ2-5; D may correspond to TRBD1 or TRBD2 (5 bases each). The CDR3 is 14 residues long. Trimming removed 4 bases from V and 3 bases from J, with 13 bases in between. Germline V CDR1 and CDR2: SGHNT, YYREEE (reference sequence). CDR3 in amino acids: CASSRGWGEETQYF. CDR3 nucleotides: TGTGCCAGCAGCCGCGGGTGGGGCGAAGAGACCCAGTACTTC.

This clone was counted a few times. The chain has TRBV9 and TRBJ2-5; the D gene is possibly TRBD2 (5 bases). This CDR3 comprises 14 residues. From germline, CDR1 is SGDLS and CDR2 YYNGEE. V gave up 0 bases and J gave up 3 bases, with 9 bases separating them. The DNA of the CDR3 is TGTGCCAGCAGCGTAGGTGTCGGGGAAGAGACCCAGTACTTC. Protein: CASSVGVGEETQYF.

The CDR3 is CASSTDRVGPSTNEKLFF. CDR3 coding DNA: TGTGCCAGCAGCACCGACAGGGTAGGACCAAGCACTAATGAAAAACTGTTTTTT. The V and J genes are TRBV4-2 and TRBJ1-4; TRBD1 matches 7 bases. The CDR3 has 18 residues. CDR1 and CDR2 (germline): LGHNA, YNFKEQ. V was clipped by 5 bases and J by 2 bases; unmatched bases: 14.

This clone was found a few times. The rearrangement joins TRBV6-6 to TRBJ1-5; the D is unclear. CDR3 length equals 15 residues. CDR1 MNHNY and CDR2 SVGAGI come from the germline V gene (reference sequence). V shed 1 base and J shed 0 bases, with 7 bases lying between them. CDR3 sequence reads: CASSYFTGSNQPQHF. The CDR3 DNA is TGTGCCAGCAGTTACTTTACTGGTAGCAATCAGCCCCAGCATTTT.

Of note for this clone: A read error may be the cause here, since a much bigger clone is one base away. V is TRBV6-1 and J is TRBJ1-2; perhaps TRBD1 as D (6 bases). In germline, CDR1 is MNHNS, CDR2 SASEGT. The CDR3 length is 13 residues. With 5 bases removed from V and 4 bases from J, the gap between germline ends came to 11 bases. The CDR3: CASSSTGSYGYTF. DNA for the CDR3: TGTGCCAGCAGTTCCACAGGGTCCTATGGCTACACCTTC.